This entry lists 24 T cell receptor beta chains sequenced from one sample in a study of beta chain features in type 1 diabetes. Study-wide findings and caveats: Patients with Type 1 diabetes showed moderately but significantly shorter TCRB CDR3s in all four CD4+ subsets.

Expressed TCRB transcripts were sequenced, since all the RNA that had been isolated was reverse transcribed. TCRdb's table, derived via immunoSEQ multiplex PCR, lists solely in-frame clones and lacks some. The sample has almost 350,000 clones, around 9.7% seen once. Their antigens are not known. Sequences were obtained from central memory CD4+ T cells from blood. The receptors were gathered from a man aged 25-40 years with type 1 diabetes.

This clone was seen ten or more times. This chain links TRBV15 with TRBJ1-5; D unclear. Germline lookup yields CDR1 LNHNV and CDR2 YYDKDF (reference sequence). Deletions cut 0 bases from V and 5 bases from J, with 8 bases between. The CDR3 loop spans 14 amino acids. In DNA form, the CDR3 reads TGTGCCACCAGCAGAGATCAGGCTGATCAGCCCCAGCATTTT. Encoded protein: CATSRDQADQPQHF.

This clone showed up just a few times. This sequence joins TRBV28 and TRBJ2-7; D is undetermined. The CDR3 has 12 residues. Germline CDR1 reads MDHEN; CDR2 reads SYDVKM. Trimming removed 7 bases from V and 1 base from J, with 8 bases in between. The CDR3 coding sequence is TGTGCCAGCAATCACAGATCCTACGAGCAGTACTTC. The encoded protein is CASNHRSYEQYF.

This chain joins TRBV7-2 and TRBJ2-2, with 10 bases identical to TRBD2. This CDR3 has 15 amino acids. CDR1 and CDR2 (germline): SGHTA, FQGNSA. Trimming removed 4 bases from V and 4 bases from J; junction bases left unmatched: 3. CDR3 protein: CASSSLAGVTGELFF. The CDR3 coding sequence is TGTGCCAGCAGCTCCCTAGCGGGGGTCACCGGGGAGCTGTTTTTT.

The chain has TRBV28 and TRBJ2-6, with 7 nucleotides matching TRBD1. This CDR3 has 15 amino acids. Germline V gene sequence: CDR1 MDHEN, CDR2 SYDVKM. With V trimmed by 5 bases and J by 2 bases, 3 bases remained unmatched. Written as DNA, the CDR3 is TGTGCCAGCAGTCCTACAGGGGCTGGGGCCAACGTCCTGACTTTC. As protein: CASSPTGAGANVLTF.

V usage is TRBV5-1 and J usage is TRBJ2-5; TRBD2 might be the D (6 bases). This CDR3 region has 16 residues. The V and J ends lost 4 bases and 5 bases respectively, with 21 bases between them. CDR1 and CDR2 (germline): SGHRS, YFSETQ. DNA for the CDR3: TGCGCCAGCAGCCCTACACTAGCTTCTTTGGGGGAGACCCAGTACTTC. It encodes CASSPTLASLGETQYF.

The CDR3 DNA sequence: TGTGCCAGCGGATCGCTTCAAGGCTATGGCTACACCTTC. Encoded protein: CASGSLQGYGYTF. The V gene is TRBV2, the J gene TRBJ1-2; D gene unclear. The CDR3 covers 13 residues. In germline, CDR1 is SNHLY, CDR2 FYNNEI. Deletions cut 8 bases from V and 4 bases from J, with 14 bases between. The entire variable domain, with the rest obtained from reference TRBV2 and TRBJ1-2, is as follows: EPEVTQTPSHQVTQMGQEVILRCVPISNHLYFYWYRQILGQKVEFLVSFYNNEISEKSEIFDDQFSVERPDGSNFTLKIRSTKLEDSAMYFCASGSLQGYGYTFGSGTRLTVV.

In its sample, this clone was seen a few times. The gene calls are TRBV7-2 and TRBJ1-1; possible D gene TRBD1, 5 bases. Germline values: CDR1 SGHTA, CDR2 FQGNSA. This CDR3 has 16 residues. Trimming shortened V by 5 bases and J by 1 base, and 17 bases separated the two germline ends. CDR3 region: CASSGWQGLGNTEAFF. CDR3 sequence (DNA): TGTGCCAGCAGCGGGTGGCAGGGCTTAGGGAACACTGAAGCTTTCTTT.

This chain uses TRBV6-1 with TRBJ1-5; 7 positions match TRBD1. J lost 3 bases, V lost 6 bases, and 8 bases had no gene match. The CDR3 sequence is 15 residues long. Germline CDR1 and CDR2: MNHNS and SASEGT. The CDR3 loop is CASRQATGDNQPQHF. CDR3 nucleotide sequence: TGTGCCAGCAGGCAGGCCACAGGGGACAATCAGCCCCAGCATTTT.

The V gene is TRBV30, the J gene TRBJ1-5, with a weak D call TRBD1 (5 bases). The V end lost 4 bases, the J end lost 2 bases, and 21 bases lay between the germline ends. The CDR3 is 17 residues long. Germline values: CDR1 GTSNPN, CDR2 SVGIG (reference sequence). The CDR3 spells CAWIGTQSGVCNQPQHF. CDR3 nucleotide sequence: TGTGCCTGGATAGGGACGCAGAGTGGGGTCTGCAATCAGCCCCAGCATTTT.

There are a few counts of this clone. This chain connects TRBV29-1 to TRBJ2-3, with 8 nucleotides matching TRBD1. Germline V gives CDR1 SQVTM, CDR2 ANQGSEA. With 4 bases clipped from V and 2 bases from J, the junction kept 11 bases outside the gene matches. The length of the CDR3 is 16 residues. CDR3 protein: CSVVSGGRGVTDTQYF. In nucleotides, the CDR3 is TGCAGCGTTGTTTCAGGGGGCAGGGGGGTCACAGATACGCAGTATTTT.

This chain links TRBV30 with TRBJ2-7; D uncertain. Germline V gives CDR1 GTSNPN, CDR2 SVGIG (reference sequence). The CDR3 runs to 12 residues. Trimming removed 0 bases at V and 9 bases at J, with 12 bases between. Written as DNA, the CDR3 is TGTGCCTGGAGTGTGAATGTCAAGGGGCAGTACTTC. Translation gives CAWSVNVKGQYF.

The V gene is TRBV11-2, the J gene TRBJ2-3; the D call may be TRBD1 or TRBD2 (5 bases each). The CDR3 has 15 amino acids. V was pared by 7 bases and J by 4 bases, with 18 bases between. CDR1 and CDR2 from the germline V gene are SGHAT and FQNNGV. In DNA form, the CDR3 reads TGTGCCAGCATGAAAATCCCCTTGGGACCAGATACGCAGTATTTT. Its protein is CASMKIPLGPDTQYF.

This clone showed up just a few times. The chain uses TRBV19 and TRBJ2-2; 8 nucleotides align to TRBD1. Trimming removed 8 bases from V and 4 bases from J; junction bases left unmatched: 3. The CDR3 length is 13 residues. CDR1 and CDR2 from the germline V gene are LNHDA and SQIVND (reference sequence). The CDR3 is CASGQGGTGELFF. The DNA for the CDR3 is TGTGCCAGTGGACAGGGCGGCACCGGGGAGCTGTTTTTT.

CDR3 protein: CASSHGGENSPLHF. The CDR3 coding sequence is TGTGCCAGCTCACATGGGGGGGAAAACTCACCCCTCCACTTT. The chain carries TRBV18 and TRBJ1-6; tentative D call: TRBD1 (5 bases). The CDR3 has 14 residues. Germline V gene data show CDR1 as KGHSH and CDR2 as LQKENI. Trimming took 4 bases from V and 10 from J, leaving 14 bases between them.

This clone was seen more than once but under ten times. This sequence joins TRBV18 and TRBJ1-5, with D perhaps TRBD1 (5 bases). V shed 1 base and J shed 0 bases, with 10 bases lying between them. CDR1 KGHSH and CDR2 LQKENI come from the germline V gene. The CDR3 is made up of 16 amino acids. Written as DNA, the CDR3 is TGTGCCAGCTCACCACTCGGGACTTATAGCAATCAGCCCCAGCATTTT. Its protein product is CASSPLGTYSNQPQHF.

This CDR3 is CASRVYGEQFF. CDR3 bases: TGTGCCAGCAGGGTGTATGGTGAGCAGTTCTTC. This chain uses TRBV6-6 with TRBJ2-1, with D hard to call. The germline V gene has CDR1 MNHNY and CDR2 SVGAGI (reference sequence). The CDR3 consists of 11 residues. V was clipped by 6 bases and J by 9 bases, with 9 bases between them.

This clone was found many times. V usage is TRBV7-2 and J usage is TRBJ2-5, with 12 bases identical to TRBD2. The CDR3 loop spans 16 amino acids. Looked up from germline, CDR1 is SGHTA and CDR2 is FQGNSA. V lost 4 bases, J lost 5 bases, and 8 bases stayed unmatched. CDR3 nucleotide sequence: TGTGCCAGCAGCTCCTCTAGCGGGGGGGCCTGGGAGACCCAGTACTTC. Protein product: CASSSSSGGAWETQYF.

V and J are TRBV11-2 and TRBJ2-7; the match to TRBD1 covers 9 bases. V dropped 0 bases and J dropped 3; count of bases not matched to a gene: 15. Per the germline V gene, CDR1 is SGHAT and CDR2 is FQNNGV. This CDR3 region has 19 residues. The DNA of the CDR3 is TGTGCCAGCAGCTTAGAAGGGACAGGGAGTTTACAAGTGTTCTACGAGCAGTACTTC. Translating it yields CASSLEGTGSLQVFYEQYF.

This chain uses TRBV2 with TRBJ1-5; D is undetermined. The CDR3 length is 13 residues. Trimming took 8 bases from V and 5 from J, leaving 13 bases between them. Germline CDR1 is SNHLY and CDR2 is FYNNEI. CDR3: CASLPGVDQPQHF. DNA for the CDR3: TGTGCCAGCCTACCTGGGGTGGATCAGCCCCAGCATTTT. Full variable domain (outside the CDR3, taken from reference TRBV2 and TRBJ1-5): EPEVTQTPSHQVTQMGQEVILRCVPISNHLYFYWYRQILGQKVEFLVSFYNNEISEKSEIFDDQFSVERPDGSNFTLKIRSTKLEDSAMYFCASLPGVDQPQHFGDGTRLSIL.

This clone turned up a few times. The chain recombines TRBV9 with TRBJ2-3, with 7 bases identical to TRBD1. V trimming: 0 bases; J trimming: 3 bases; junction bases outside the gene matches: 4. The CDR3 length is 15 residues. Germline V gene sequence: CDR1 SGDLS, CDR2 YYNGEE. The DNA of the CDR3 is TGTGCCAGCAGCGTAGGATCGGGACAGACAGATACGCAGTATTTT. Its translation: CASSVGSGQTDTQYF. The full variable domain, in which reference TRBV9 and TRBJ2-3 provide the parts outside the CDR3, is DSGVTQTPKHLITATGQRVTLRCSPRSGDLSVYWYQQSLDQGLQFLIQYYNGEERAKGNILERFSAQQFPDLHSELNLSSLELGDSALYFCASSVGSGQTDTQYFGPGTRLTVL.

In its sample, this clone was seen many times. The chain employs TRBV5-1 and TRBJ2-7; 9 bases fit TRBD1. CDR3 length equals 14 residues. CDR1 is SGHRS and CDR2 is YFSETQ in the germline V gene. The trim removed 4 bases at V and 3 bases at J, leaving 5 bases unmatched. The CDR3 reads CASSPGTGLYEQYF. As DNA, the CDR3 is TGCGCCAGCAGCCCCGGGACAGGGCTCTACGAGCAGTACTTC.

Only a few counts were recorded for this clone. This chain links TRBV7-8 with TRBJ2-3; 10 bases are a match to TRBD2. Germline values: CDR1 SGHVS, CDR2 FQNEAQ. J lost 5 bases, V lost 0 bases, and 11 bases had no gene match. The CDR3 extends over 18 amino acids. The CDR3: CASSLALVAGGRGDTQYF. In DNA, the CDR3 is TGTGCCAGCAGCTTAGCGTTGGTAGCGGGGGGCCGCGGAGATACGCAGTATTTT.

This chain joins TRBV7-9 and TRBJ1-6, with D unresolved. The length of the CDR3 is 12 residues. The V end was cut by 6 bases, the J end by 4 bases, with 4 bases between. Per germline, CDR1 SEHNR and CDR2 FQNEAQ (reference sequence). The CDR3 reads CASSFYNSPLHF. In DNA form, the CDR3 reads TGTGCCAGCAGTTTTTATAATTCACCCCTCCACTTT.

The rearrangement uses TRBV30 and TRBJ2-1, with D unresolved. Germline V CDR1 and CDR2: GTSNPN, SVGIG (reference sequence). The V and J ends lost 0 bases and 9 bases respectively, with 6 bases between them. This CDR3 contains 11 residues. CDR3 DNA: TGTGCCTGGAGTGTCCGTTCTGAGCAGTTCTTC. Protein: CAWSVRSEQFF.